A selection of T cell receptor beta chains follows, all from one sample in a study of memory B cells and T cells in multiple sclerosis. The repertoire was sequenced with immunoSEQ multiplex PCR; TCRdb's copy has only in-frame clones and lacks some. Here the sample spans fewer than 15,000 clones, roughly two thirds being singletons. Sequencing was done on a sample of memory (CD45RO+) CD4+ T cells from blood. Receptors were obtained from a human donor with multiple sclerosis. The CDR3 runs from the conserved cysteine through the conserved F or W. D genes are given only for firm matches. Rows may omit the clone size; those that give it use once, few, many or a size class.

j_call: TRBJ1-2
clone_size: NA
v_call: TRBV28
d_call: TRBD1
cdr3_aa: CASSIGQANYGYTF
cdr3_nt: TGTGCCAGCAGTATCGGACAGGCTAACTATGGCTACACCTTC

j_call: TRBJ2-1
clone_size: few
v_call: TRBV9
d_call: NA
cdr3_aa: CASSEASGGGGFF
cdr3_nt: TGTGCCAGCAGCGAAGCAAGCGGAGGGGGGGGGTTCTTC

j_call: TRBJ1-5
clone_size: NA
v_call: TRBV5-6
d_call: TRBD1
cdr3_aa: CASSKGVGGLGNQPQHF
cdr3_nt: TGTGCCAGCAGCAAGGGCGTAGGGGGCCTCGGCAATCAGCCCCAGCATTTT

j_call: TRBJ2-3
clone_size: NA
v_call: TRBV9
d_call: NA
cdr3_aa: CASSVGLGTDTQYF
cdr3_nt: TGTGCCAGCAGCGTCGGGTTAGGCACAGATACGCAGTATTTT

j_call: TRBJ1-1
clone_size: NA
v_call: TRBV5-1
d_call: TRBD1
cdr3_aa: CASSPSGGFNTEAFF
cdr3_nt: TGCGCCAGCAGCCCTTCAGGGGGCTTCAACACTGAAGCTTTCTTT

j_call: TRBJ1-3
clone_size: NA
v_call: TRBV7-9
d_call: TRBD1
cdr3_aa: CASSTTGAGNTIYF
cdr3_nt: TGTGCCAGCAGCACCACAGGGGCTGGAAACACCATATATTTT

j_call: TRBJ2-5
clone_size: NA
v_call: TRBV7-3
d_call: NA
cdr3_aa: CASSAEPGSVETQYF
cdr3_nt: TGTGCCAGCAGCGCCGAACCGGGATCGGTGGAGACCCAGTACTTC

j_call: TRBJ1-1
clone_size: NA
v_call: TRBV10-3
d_call: NA
cdr3_aa: CAIIGRGSSEAFF
cdr3_nt: TGTGCCATCATTGGCCGGGGGAGCTCTGAAGCTTTCTTT

j_call: TRBJ2-3
clone_size: NA
v_call: TRBV5-1
d_call: NA
cdr3_aa: CASTAEGDTQYF
cdr3_nt: TGCGCCAGCACCGCAGAGGGAGATACGCAGTATTTT

j_call: TRBJ2-5
clone_size: NA
v_call: TRBV7-2
d_call: TRBD2
cdr3_aa: CASSGRTSGDQETQYF
cdr3_nt: TGTGCCAGCAGCGGACGGACTAGCGGGGACCAAGAGACCCAGTACTTC

j_call: TRBJ1-1
clone_size: NA
v_call: TRBV6-4
d_call: NA
cdr3_aa: CASSAGYDTEAFF
cdr3_nt: TGTGCCAGCAGTGCGGGGTACGACACTGAAGCTTTCTTT

j_call: TRBJ1-2
clone_size: NA
v_call: TRBV6-1
d_call: NA
cdr3_aa: CASSEAFANYGYTF
cdr3_nt: TGTGCCAGCAGTGAAGCTTTCGCTAACTATGGCTACACCTTC

j_call: TRBJ2-1
clone_size: NA
v_call: TRBV28
d_call: TRBD2
cdr3_aa: CASRGVSYNEQFF
cdr3_nt: TGTGCCAGCCGGGGGGTATCCTACAATGAGCAGTTCTTC

j_call: TRBJ1-6
clone_size: NA
v_call: TRBV30
d_call: NA
cdr3_aa: CAWKAAGDSPLHF
cdr3_nt: TGTGCCTGGAAGGCGGCAGGGGATTCACCCCTCCACTTT

j_call: TRBJ1-2
clone_size: NA
v_call: TRBV6-1
d_call: NA
cdr3_aa: CASSEAGRNYYGYTF
cdr3_nt: TGTGCCAGCAGTGAAGCGGGCAGGAACTACTATGGCTACACCTTC

j_call: TRBJ1-5
clone_size: few
v_call: TRBV18
d_call: TRBD1
cdr3_aa: CASSPVQGLNQPQHF
cdr3_nt: TGTGCCAGCTCACCTGTACAGGGGCTAAATCAGCCCCAGCATTTT

j_call: TRBJ1-6
clone_size: NA
v_call: TRBV5-1
d_call: NA
cdr3_aa: CASSPDWGLNSPLHF
cdr3_nt: TGCGCCAGCAGCCCGGATTGGGGGCTCAATTCACCCCTCCACTTT

j_call: TRBJ2-7
clone_size: once
v_call: TRBV7-2
d_call: TRBD1
cdr3_aa: CASSLARGRDEQYF
cdr3_nt: TGTGCCAGCAGCTTAGCCAGGGGGCGCGACGAGCAGTACTTC

j_call: TRBJ2-7
clone_size: NA
v_call: TRBV9
d_call: TRBD2
cdr3_aa: CASSVGTSPHEQYF
cdr3_nt: TGTGCCAGCAGCGTAGGGACTAGTCCGCACGAGCAGTACTTC

j_call: TRBJ2-7
clone_size: NA
v_call: TRBV28
d_call: TRBD1
cdr3_aa: CASGTGEGYEQYF
cdr3_nt: TGTGCCAGCGGGACAGGGGAGGGATACGAGCAGTACTTC

j_call: TRBJ1-1
clone_size: NA
v_call: TRBV6-5
d_call: NA
cdr3_aa: CASREQGLNTEAFF
cdr3_nt: TGTGCCAGCAGGGAACAGGGACTGAACACTGAAGCTTTCTTT

j_call: TRBJ1-3
clone_size: NA
v_call: TRBV2
d_call: NA
cdr3_aa: CASSGQAGNTIYF
cdr3_nt: TGTGCCAGCAGTGGGCAGGCTGGAAACACCATATATTTT

j_call: TRBJ1-1
clone_size: NA
v_call: TRBV18
d_call: NA
cdr3_aa: CASSPGVVGEAIKF
cdr3_nt: TGTGCCAGCTCACCGGGCGTCGTGGGGGAGGCCATCAAATTT

j_call: TRBJ2-5
clone_size: NA
v_call: TRBV7-3
d_call: TRBD2
cdr3_aa: CASSLVAGQGRETQYF
cdr3_nt: TGTGCCAGCAGCTTAGTAGCGGGGCAGGGGAGAGAGACCCAGTACTTC

j_call: TRBJ2-5
clone_size: few
v_call: TRBV2
d_call: TRBD1
cdr3_aa: CASGTGRQETQYF
cdr3_nt: TGTGCCAGCGGGACAGGGCGCCAAGAGACCCAGTACTTC

j_call: TRBJ1-1
clone_size: few
v_call: TRBV7-9
d_call: NA
cdr3_aa: CASSTSGVDLRGTEAFF
cdr3_nt: TGTGCCAGCAGCACCAGCGGGGTCGACTTACGGGGCACTGAAGCTTTCTTT

j_call: TRBJ1-2
clone_size: once
v_call: TRBV7-2
d_call: TRBD1
cdr3_aa: CASSSDRGLGGYTF
cdr3_nt: TGTGCCAGCAGCTCCGACAGGGGGCTTGGAGGCTACACCTTC

j_call: TRBJ1-2
clone_size: NA
v_call: TRBV11-2
d_call: NA
cdr3_aa: CASSLKRSGGYTF
cdr3_nt: TGTGCCAGCAGCTTAAAAAGATCGGGAGGCTACACCTTC

j_call: TRBJ1-6
clone_size: few
v_call: TRBV6-5
d_call: NA
cdr3_aa: CASREAQGYNSPLHF
cdr3_nt: TGTGCCAGCAGAGAGGCACAGGGTTATAATTCACCCCTCCACTTT

j_call: TRBJ1-5
clone_size: NA
v_call: TRBV7-6
d_call: NA
cdr3_aa: CASSLGAGNGPQHF
cdr3_nt: TGTGCCAGCAGCTTAGGGGCAGGGAACGGACCCCAGCATTTT

j_call: TRBJ2-3
clone_size: NA
v_call: TRBV6-1
d_call: TRBD1
cdr3_aa: CASSEYDRGTQYF
cdr3_nt: TGTGCCAGCAGTGAATACGACAGGGGTACGCAGTATTTT

j_call: TRBJ2-3
clone_size: NA
v_call: TRBV6-1
d_call: NA
cdr3_aa: CASIARTDTQYF
cdr3_nt: TGTGCCAGCATTGCCAGAACAGATACGCAGTATTTT

j_call: TRBJ2-7
clone_size: NA
v_call: TRBV30
d_call: NA
cdr3_aa: CAWSTGYYEQYF
cdr3_nt: TGTGCCTGGAGCACAGGGTACTACGAGCAGTACTTC

j_call: TRBJ1-2
clone_size: NA
v_call: TRBV7-8
d_call: NA
cdr3_aa: CASSLGVLGYTF
cdr3_nt: TGTGCCAGCAGCCTCGGGGTTTTGGGTTACACCTTC

j_call: TRBJ2-3
clone_size: few
v_call: TRBV6-6
d_call: NA
cdr3_aa: CASRRQQGDTQYF
cdr3_nt: TGTGCCAGCAGGCGGCAACAGGGAGATACGCAGTATTTT

j_call: TRBJ2-5
clone_size: NA
v_call: TRBV27
d_call: NA
cdr3_aa: CASSLSDVWETQYF
cdr3_nt: TGTGCCAGCAGTTTAAGCGACGTCTGGGAGACCCAGTACTTC

j_call: TRBJ2-7
clone_size: NA
v_call: TRBV19
d_call: TRBD1
cdr3_aa: CASSITGGYEQYF
cdr3_nt: TGTGCCAGTAGTATTACAGGGGGCTACGAGCAGTACTTC

j_call: TRBJ1-4
clone_size: NA
v_call: TRBV5-1
d_call: TRBD1
cdr3_aa: CASRLLYRGRANEKLFF
cdr3_nt: TGCGCCAGCAGGCTATTATACAGGGGGCGGGCTAATGAAAAACTGTTTTTT

j_call: TRBJ2-2
clone_size: NA
v_call: TRBV5-1
d_call: TRBD2
cdr3_aa: CASSLTSGVRTGELFF
cdr3_nt: TGCGCCAGCAGCTTAACTAGCGGGGTTAGGACCGGGGAGCTGTTTTTT

j_call: TRBJ2-1
clone_size: NA
v_call: TRBV30
d_call: TRBD1
cdr3_aa: CAWTKGQGNNEQFF
cdr3_nt: TGTGCCTGGACGAAAGGACAGGGAAACAATGAGCAGTTCTTC

j_call: TRBJ1-1
clone_size: NA
v_call: TRBV6-5
d_call: NA
cdr3_aa: CASRVQGNTEAFF
cdr3_nt: TGTGCCAGCAGAGTACAGGGAAACACTGAAGCTTTCTTT

j_call: TRBJ2-7
clone_size: NA
v_call: TRBV18
d_call: NA
cdr3_aa: CASSPRDNSYEQYF
cdr3_nt: TGTGCCAGCTCACCCCGGGACAACTCCTACGAGCAGTACTTC

j_call: TRBJ2-1
clone_size: NA
v_call: TRBV11-3
d_call: NA
cdr3_aa: CASSLELGAAGYNEQFF
cdr3_nt: TGTGCCAGCAGCTTAGAGTTAGGGGCTGCAGGTTACAATGAGCAGTTCTTC

j_call: TRBJ2-3
clone_size: NA
v_call: TRBV2
d_call: NA
cdr3_aa: CASSSQGGDTQYF
cdr3_nt: TGTGCCAGCAGTTCCCAGGGTGGGGATACGCAGTATTTT

j_call: TRBJ2-7
clone_size: medium-sized
v_call: TRBV19
d_call: TRBD1
cdr3_aa: CASSRGGTGPYEQYF
cdr3_nt: TGTGCCAGTAGCAGAGGAGGGACAGGGCCGTACGAGCAGTACTTC

j_call: TRBJ1-2
clone_size: NA
v_call: TRBV10-2
d_call: NA
cdr3_aa: CASRVNSGGYTF
cdr3_nt: TGCGCCAGCCGCGTAAATAGTGGTGGCTACACCTTC

j_call: TRBJ2-3
clone_size: NA
v_call: TRBV14
d_call: TRBD2
cdr3_aa: CASSQERPTGRGRTDTQYF
cdr3_nt: TGTGCCAGCAGCCAAGAGAGGCCCACGGGGCGGGGGAGGACAGATACGCAGTATTTT

j_call: TRBJ2-7
clone_size: NA
v_call: TRBV7-6
d_call: NA
cdr3_aa: CASSLDRFSYEQYF
cdr3_nt: TGTGCCAGCAGCTTAGACAGGTTCTCCTACGAGCAGTACTTC

j_call: TRBJ2-7
clone_size: NA
v_call: TRBV18
d_call: TRBD1
cdr3_aa: CASSPLTGSPYEQYF
cdr3_nt: TGTGCCAGCTCACCACTGACAGGGTCGCCCTACGAGCAGTACTTC

j_call: TRBJ2-7
clone_size: NA
v_call: TRBV18
d_call: NA
cdr3_aa: CASSRDRSLYEQYF
cdr3_nt: TGTGCCAGCTCACGAGACAGGTCCCTTTACGAGCAGTACTTC

j_call: TRBJ1-2
clone_size: NA
v_call: TRBV6-5
d_call: NA
cdr3_aa: CASSLSPLSVAYGYTF
cdr3_nt: TGTGCCAGCAGTTTGAGTCCCCTTAGTGTTGCCTATGGCTACACCTTC

j_call: TRBJ1-5
clone_size: NA
v_call: TRBV25-1
d_call: NA
cdr3_aa: CASSDQGSNQPQHF
cdr3_nt: TGTGCCAGCAGCGATCAGGGAAGCAATCAGCCCCAGCATTTT

j_call: TRBJ2-3
clone_size: NA
v_call: TRBV11-2
d_call: TRBD2
cdr3_aa: CASSLRAAGATDTQYF
cdr3_nt: TGTGCCAGCAGCTTACGAGCAGCGGGAGCCACAGATACGCAGTATTTT

j_call: TRBJ1-1
clone_size: few
v_call: TRBV19
d_call: TRBD1
cdr3_aa: CASSDRGLADTEAFF
cdr3_nt: TGTGCCAGTAGCGACAGGGGGCTAGCGGATACTGAAGCTTTCTTT

j_call: TRBJ1-2
clone_size: NA
v_call: TRBV28
d_call: NA
cdr3_aa: CASSLFTRAGGYTF
cdr3_nt: TGTGCCAGCAGTTTATTCACAAGGGCGGGTGGCTACACCTTC

j_call: TRBJ1-5
clone_size: NA
v_call: TRBV2
d_call: TRBD1
cdr3_aa: CASSRDRENQPQHF
cdr3_nt: TGTGCCAGCAGTCGTGACAGGGAGAATCAGCCCCAGCATTTT

j_call: TRBJ1-6
clone_size: NA
v_call: TRBV6-1
d_call: NA
cdr3_aa: CASCWALNSPLHF
cdr3_nt: TGTGCCAGTTGCTGGGCCCTAAATTCACCCCTCCACTTT

j_call: TRBJ2-3
clone_size: NA
v_call: TRBV27
d_call: TRBD2
cdr3_aa: CASSLWGTSGTRADTQYF
cdr3_nt: TGTGCCAGCAGTTTATGGGGGACTAGCGGGACGAGGGCAGATACGCAGTATTTT

j_call: TRBJ1-5
clone_size: NA
v_call: TRBV27
d_call: NA
cdr3_aa: CASSLYVDQPQHF
cdr3_nt: TGTGCCAGCAGTTTATACGTAGATCAGCCCCAGCATTTT

j_call: TRBJ1-5
clone_size: NA
v_call: TRBV20-1
d_call: NA
cdr3_aa: CSARAGQPQHF
cdr3_nt: TGCAGTGCTAGAGCCGGTCAGCCCCAGCATTTT